One T cell receptor beta chain is described in this entry. Its antigen is unidentified. TCRdb re-derived calls from the PCR reads in MiXCR, one entry per CDR3 protein. The sample yields about 630,000 distinct CDR3 sequences, around 25% seen once. This sample is drawn from a study of molecular identifiers for immune sequencing clone quantification. Sorting selected naive CD8 T cells with a CD8+CD4-CCR7+CD45RA+ phenotype. Study-level points and caveats: Clones of above 20 RNA copies carried over 99% of effector molecules; in naive cells they carried under 1%.

The sequenced sample was naive CD8+ T cells from blood, with Jurkat cell RNA spiked in. As for subset: FACS-sorted CD8+CD4-CCR7+CD45RA+ naive T cells. The receptor's source is a human donor in good health. Some libraries in this study had Jurkat cell RNA spiked in.

The CDR3: CATTPTRTGSITQETQYF. The CDR3 bases are TGTGCCACCACCCCTACTCGGACAGGGTCAATCACCCAAGAGACCCAGTACTTC. The chain recombines TRBV24-1 with TRBJ2-5; 8 nucleotides align to TRBD1. The CDR3 has 18 amino acids. Germline V gene lookup returns CDR1 KGHDR and CDR2 SFDVKD. V shed 8 bases and J 1 base; nucleotides not matched to a gene: 17.